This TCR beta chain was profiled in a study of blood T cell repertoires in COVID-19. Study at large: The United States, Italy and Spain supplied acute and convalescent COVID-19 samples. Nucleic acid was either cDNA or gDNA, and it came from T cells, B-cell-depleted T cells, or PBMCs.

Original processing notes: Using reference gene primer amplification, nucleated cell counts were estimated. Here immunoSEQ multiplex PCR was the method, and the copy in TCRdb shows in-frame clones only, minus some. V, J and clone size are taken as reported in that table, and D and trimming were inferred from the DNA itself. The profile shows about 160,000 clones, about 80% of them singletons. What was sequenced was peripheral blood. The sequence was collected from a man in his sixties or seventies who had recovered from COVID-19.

In DNA form, the CDR3 reads TGTGCCAGCTCAGGGGACAGGGCAGATACGCAGTATTTT. Amino acid sequence: CASSGDRADTQYF. This chain joins TRBV18 and TRBJ2-3; 9 nucleotides align to TRBD1. The CDR3 contains 13 residues. V dropped 5 bases and J dropped 4; count of bases not matched to a gene: 1. Germline V CDR1 and CDR2: KGHSH, LQKENI.